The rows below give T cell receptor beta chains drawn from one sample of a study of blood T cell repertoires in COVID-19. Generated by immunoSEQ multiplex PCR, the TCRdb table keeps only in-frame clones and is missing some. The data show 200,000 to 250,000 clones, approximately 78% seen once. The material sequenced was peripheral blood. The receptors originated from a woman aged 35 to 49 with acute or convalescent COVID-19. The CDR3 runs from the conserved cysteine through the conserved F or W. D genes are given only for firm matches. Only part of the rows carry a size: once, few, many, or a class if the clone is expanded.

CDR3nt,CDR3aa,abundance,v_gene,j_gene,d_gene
TGCGCCAGCAGCCTTGGTCAGGGGTCCGTTCGTTATGAAAAACTGTTTTTT,CASSLGQGSVRYEKLFF,few,TRBV5-1,TRBJ1-4,-
TGTGCCAGCAGCATTGGACTGGCCACCTACAATGAGCAGTTCTTC,CASSIGLATYNEQFF,once,TRBV9,TRBJ2-1,-
TGTGCCAGCAGCTATGGACAGCCTAATGAAAAACTGTTTTTT,CASSYGQPNEKLFF,few,TRBV7-9,TRBJ1-4,-
TGTGCCATCAGTGAGGAGGGGGTCGGGACCCAGTACTTC,CAISEEGVGTQYF,-,TRBV10-3,TRBJ2-5,-
TGTGCCACCAGCAGAGCTCTCCCTTTTGTTAACACTGAAGCTTTCTTT,CATSRALPFVNTEAFF,-,TRBV15,TRBJ1-1,-
TGTGCCAGCAGCTTGCCTAGCGGGGGCGGAGATGAGCAGTTCTTC,CASSLPSGGGDEQFF,-,TRBV5-8,TRBJ2-1,TRBD2
TGTGCCAGCAGCGGACAGAAAACTAATGAAAAACTGTTTTTT,CASSGQKTNEKLFF,-,TRBV14,TRBJ1-4,-
TGTGCCTGGACGAGAGGGGGTGGCTATAATTCACCCCTCCACTTT,CAWTRGGGYNSPLHF,-,TRBV30,TRBJ1-6,-
TGTGCCAGCAGACGAACTTTCGAGGAGGGATATGGCTACACCTTC,CASRRTFEEGYGYTF,few,TRBV6-4,TRBJ1-2,-
TGTGCCATCAGTGCAGGGAACTCTAACTATGGCTACACCTTC,CAISAGNSNYGYTF,-,TRBV10-3,TRBJ1-2,-
TGTGCCAGCAGTGAGCGGAGGGCGAATTCGATGAACACTGAAGCTTTCTTT,CASSERRANSMNTEAFF,medium-sized,TRBV2,TRBJ1-1,-
TGCGCCAGCAGCGCCGGGACTAGCGGGGGGGTGGAGCAGTTCTTC,CASSAGTSGGVEQFF,-,TRBV5-1,TRBJ2-1,TRBD2
TGTGCCAGTAGTCTTGGAGGGCCGGGTGAAAAACTGTTTTTT,CASSLGGPGEKLFF,-,TRBV19,TRBJ1-4,-
TGCAGTGCTAGTTCGGGGACGGGGGCCTACGAGCAGTACTTC,CSASSGTGAYEQYF,-,TRBV20-1,TRBJ2-7,-